This T cell receptor (beta chain) was observed in a study of T cell responses to AZD1222 COVID-19 vaccine. Study observations and caveats: Rises in breadth and depth of Spike-specific TCRs came after two AZD1222 doses. Clonal diversity may have been underestimated, and the donors were mostly white British, with more females than males. Repertoire sampling occurred only after the peak T cell response. It was only five to seven AZD1222 recipients who were seropositive at baseline.

Germline assignment: CDR1 ENHRY and CDR2 SYGVKD. This CDR3 spans 11 amino acids. Deletions cut 4 bases from V and 4 bases from J, with 5 bases between. This table comes from immunoSEQ multiplex PCR, and its TCRdb copy is limited to in-frame clones, with some not included. The sample gives roughly 150,000 clones, approximately 91% of which show up once; 1.5% to 2% is in the top ten. Comments on this clone: Antigen: not known.

The TCR sequence derives from an adult in good health. The chain joins TRBV10-3 to TRBJ2-7; D is unclear. The specimen was peripheral blood, collected on day 0 of AZD1222 vaccination. CDR3 in amino acids: CAISVGYEQYF. The CDR3 DNA reads as TGTGCCATCAGTGTTGGGTACGAGCAGTACTTC.